A single T cell receptor (beta chain) is shown here with its context. Its antigen is not known. This entry belongs to a study of T cells in pancreatic ductal adenocarcinoma. Study-wide results and limits: Mean clonality was approximately 0.1 in tumors and around 0.068 in blood, not significantly different.

The CDR3 spans 15 residues. V dropped 5 bases and J dropped 1; count of bases not matched to a gene: 6. Germline assignment: CDR1 MDHEN and CDR2 SYDVKM. Assay used: immunoSEQ multiplex PCR; TCRdb lists only in-frame clones, some missing. Of 100,000 or so clones listed, about 96% were seen once; the top ten hold less than 4%. Surgery without prior neoadjuvant therapy was the treatment of the selected pancreatic ductal adenocarcinoma patients. The clonotype comes from a human donor with pancreatic ductal adenocarcinoma. V and J are TRBV28 and TRBJ1-1; 8 bases are shared with TRBD1. What was sequenced was PBMCs. The CDR3 nucleotides read TGTGCCAGCAGTAAGCCCGGGACAGGGAACACTGAAGCTTTCTTT. Translation gives CASSKPGTGNTEAFF. The whole variable domain, filled in from reference TRBV28 and TRBJ1-1, reads DVKVTQSSRYLVKRTGEKVFLECVQDMDHENMFWYRQDPGLGLRLIYFSYDVKMKEKGDIPEGYSVSREKKERFSLILESASTNQTSMYLCASSKPGTGNTEAFFGQGTRLTVV.